This T cell receptor (beta chain) is drawn from a study of blood T cell repertoires in COVID-19. Study as a whole: Spain, Italy and the United States supplied samples that represented acute and convalescent COVID-19. T cells, B-cell-depleted T cells, or PBMCs supplied cDNA or gDNA.

Germline V CDR1 and CDR2: LGHNA, YSLEER. V shed 1 base and J 0 bases; nucleotides not matched to a gene: 5. The CDR3 consists of 16 residues. Methods used by the authors: Nucleated cell counts were estimated from reference gene primer amplification. The protocol was immunoSEQ multiplex PCR, while the TCRdb copy is restricted to in-frame clones and leaves out a portion. The DNA was the basis for D and trimming; V, J and clone size are from that table. This table holds hundreds of thousands of clones, approximately 90% found once. Material for sequencing was peripheral blood. This clonotype was obtained from a woman between 18 and 30 years old who had recovered from COVID-19. The chain is built from TRBV4-3 and TRBJ1-2; 7 bases agree with TRBD1. CDR3 bases: TGCGCCAGCAGCCAAGTTAGACAGGGCGCTAACTATGGCTACACCTTC. It is translated as CASSQVRQGANYGYTF.